This passage covers 9 T cell receptor beta chains from one sample sequenced in a study of T cell responses to AZD1222 COVID-19 vaccine. Assay used: immunoSEQ multiplex PCR; TCRdb lists only in-frame clones, some missing. The sample lists 60,000 to 90,000 clones, roughly 84% occurring once. Source: peripheral blood, taken 28 days after the second AZD1222 dose. These receptors were collected from an adult who received the AZD1222 COVID-19 vaccine.

The J gene is TRBJ1-2, the V gene TRBV27; TRBD1 might be the D (5 bases). CDR1 and CDR2 (germline): MNHEY, SMNVEV (reference sequence). This CDR3 is 14 amino acids long. V lost 5 bases and J lost 2, with 12 bases in between. The CDR3 coding sequence is TGTGCCAGCAGTCCCCCGGGGGACAACTATGGCTACACCTTC. This encodes CASSPPGDNYGYTF.

This chain joins TRBV9 and TRBJ2-7; D may be TRBD2 (7 bases). Germline V gene sequence: CDR1 SGDLS, CDR2 YYNGEE. V shed 0 bases and J shed 4 bases, with 14 bases lying between them. CDR3 length: 15 amino acids. The CDR3 region is CASSVATGGAYEQYF. In nucleotides, the CDR3 is TGTGCCAGCAGCGTAGCCACTGGGGGGGCTTACGAGCAGTACTTC.

V and J are TRBV30 and TRBJ1-2, with 11 bases that match TRBD1. The CDR3 consists of 13 residues. After removal of 5 bases from V and 6 bases from J, the junction contained 5 bases not matched to a gene. Looked up from germline, CDR1 is GTSNPN and CDR2 is SVGIG (reference sequence). CDR3 loop: CAWGDRGVNGYTF. The DNA for the CDR3 is TGTGCCTGGGGGGACAGGGGGGTGAATGGCTACACCTTC.

The chain couples TRBV4-3 to TRBJ1-4; a possible D gene is TRBD1 (6 bases). Trimming stripped 0 bases from V and 8 bases from J, with 16 bases between. CDR1 is LGHNA, CDR2 YSLEER, per germline. The CDR3 covers 16 residues. The CDR3: CASSQDMGGLGEKLFF. DNA of the CDR3: TGCGCCAGCAGCCAAGATATGGGGGGCTTGGGGGAAAAACTGTTTTTT.

This chain joins TRBV6-5 and TRBJ2-5, with D maybe TRBD2 (7 bases). Trimming shortened V by 6 bases and J by 5 bases, and 13 bases separated the two germline ends. Germline values: CDR1 MNHEY, CDR2 SVGAGI. This CDR3 is 13 amino acids long. In nucleotides, the CDR3 is TGTGCCAGCAGACGGGGGGCCGGGGAGACCCAGTACTTC. Its translation: CASRRGAGETQYF.

This CDR3 reads CAWSALAGGLDEQFF. DNA of the CDR3: TGTGCCTGGAGCGCACTAGCGGGGGGGTTAGATGAGCAGTTCTTC. The chain couples TRBV30 to TRBJ2-1; TRBD2 matches 13 bases. This CDR3 is built from 15 residues. CDR1 is GTSNPN, CDR2 SVGIG, per germline (reference sequence). V was pared by 3 bases and J by 8 bases, with 7 bases of the junction left unmatched. The entire variable domain, with the rest obtained from reference TRBV30 and TRBJ2-1, is as follows: SQTIHQWPATLVQPVGSPLSLECTVEGTSNPNLYWYRQAAGRGLQLLFYSVGIGQISSEVPQNLSASRPQDRQFILSSKKLLLSDSGFYLCAWSALAGGLDEQFFGPGTRLTVL.

This chain links TRBV27 with TRBJ1-5, with D tentatively TRBD1 (6 bases). The CDR3 covers 15 residues. Germline V CDR1 and CDR2: MNHEY, SMNVEV (reference sequence). V gave up 4 bases and J gave up 6 bases, with 16 bases separating them. CDR3 sequence (DNA): TGTGCCAGCAGTTCCAAAAGGGGGGGAGGTCAGCCCCAGCATTTT. It codes for CASSSKRGGGQPQHF.

The table lists this clone with a few counts. The chain links TRBV4-3 to TRBJ1-2; D might be TRBD1 (5 bases). Germline V gene sequence: CDR1 LGHNA, CDR2 YSLEER. The V end was cut by 5 bases, the J end by 2 bases, with 15 bases between. The CDR3 extends over 15 amino acids. DNA of the CDR3: TGCGCCAGCAGCTCAACGCAGGGATCCAACTATGGCTACACCTTC. Its translation is CASSSTQGSNYGYTF.

V usage is TRBV7-8 and J usage is TRBJ2-6; D possibly matches TRBD1 or TRBD2 (5 bases each). Trimming cost V 7 bases and J 2 bases, with 12 bases left between them. The CDR3 is 15 amino acids. Germline lookup yields CDR1 SGHVS and CDR2 FQNEAQ. The chain's CDR3 is CASNTRGAGANVLTF. Here the CDR3 DNA reads TGTGCCAGCAACACAAGGGGAGCTGGGGCCAACGTCCTGACTTTC. The full variable domain, its missing parts supplied by reference TRBV7-8 and TRBJ2-6, is GAGVSQSPRYKVAKRGQDVALRCDPISGHVSLFWYQQALGQGPEFLTYFQNEAQLDKSGLPSDRFFAERPEGSVSTLKIQRTQQEDSAVYLCASNTRGAGANVLTFGAGSRLTVL.